This T cell receptor (beta chain) was sequenced in a study of beta chain features in type 1 diabetes. The isolated RNA, all of it, was reverse transcribed, so expressed TCRB transcripts were what got sequenced. Assay: immunoSEQ multiplex PCR; the TCRdb copy retains only in-frame clones and omits some. The sample has some 150,000 clones, roughly 11% seen once. Germline values: CDR1 MNHEY, CDR2 SVGAGI. The CDR3 is made up of 16 amino acids. Sample: central memory CD4+ T cells from blood. The TCR was taken from a man aged 18 to 35 in good health. This chain links TRBV6-5 with TRBJ2-5, with TRBD2 matching 12 bases. Matching the DNA end better, TRBJ2-7 makes the J call doubtful. The CDR3 sequence: CASSYPTSGGEYEQYF. The DNA of the CDR3 is TGTGCCAGCAGTTATCCGACTAGCGGGGGAGAGTACGAGCAGTACTTC.